This T cell receptor beta chain emerged from a study of shared clonotypes between healthy human individuals. Trimming took 5 bases from V and 4 from J; bases not matched to a gene: 5. This CDR3 is built from 14 residues. Germline CDR1 and CDR2: LNHNV and YYDKDF (reference sequence). Data came from immunoSEQ multiplex PCR; TCRdb stores just in-frame clones and leaves some out. There are about 490,000 clones in the sample; 76% occur only once, and around 13% lies in the top ten. V and J are TRBV15 and TRBJ2-1; 7 positions match TRBD2. Sequencing was done on a sample of PBMCs. The receptor comes from a woman aged 40 to 49 in good health. Some clones in this sample may be carry-over from other donors' samples. CDR3 coding DNA: TGTGCCACCAGCGGGGGGGACTTTTACAATGAGCAGTTCTTC. This gives the protein CATSGGDFYNEQFF.